Listed here is a single T cell receptor (beta chain). Other DNA sequences in this sample translate to the same CDR3. J lost 7 bases, V lost 5 bases, and 8 bases had no gene match. The CDR3 is 15 amino acids. Germline V gene lookup returns CDR1 LNHDA and CDR2 SQIVND (reference sequence). The data originate from a study of blood T cell repertoires in COVID-19. Study background: There were acute and convalescent COVID-19 samples, and they came from the United States, Italy and Spain. Sources were T cells, B-cell-depleted T cells, or PBMCs; the material itself was cDNA or gDNA.

Per the authors' pipeline: Quantification of nucleated cells was approximated via reference gene primer amplification. Libraries were prepared by immunoSEQ multiplex PCR; TCRdb keeps only in-frame clonotypes and omits some of them. The V and J calls and the clone size are those of that table, but D and trimming were determined from the DNA. The table has 200,000 to 250,000 clones, approximately 90% seen once. This TCR was sampled from a man aged 25-45 years with acute or convalescent COVID-19. The chain links TRBV19 to TRBJ1-5; 10 bases fit TRBD1. Sequencing was performed on peripheral blood. The CDR3 loop reads CASSLRTGGYQPQHF. The CDR3 DNA sequence: TGTGCCAGTAGTCTTAGGACAGGGGGGTACCAGCCCCAGCATTTT.